Listed below are T cell receptor beta chains from one sample, sequenced in a study of shared clonotypes between healthy human individuals. Sequenced by immunoSEQ multiplex PCR; TCRdb stores in-frame clones only, minus some. The sample has about 2.4 million clones, under 95% seen once; the top ten hold 0.36%. The material sequenced was naive CD4+ T cells from PBMCs. The receptors were gathered from a man younger than 35 in good health. Some clones in this sample may be carry-over from other donors' samples. Each CDR3 is given with its conserved first and last residue.

v_gene: TRBV29-1; CDR3aa: CSVVKQGYEQYF
v_gene: TRBV7-3; CDR3aa: CASSAAGTAYNEQFF
v_gene: TRBV14; CDR3aa: CASSQERLAGRDTQYF
v_gene: TRBV28; CDR3aa: CASSSPGQGIYEQYF
v_gene: TRBV30; CDR3aa: CAWSQNSGANVLTF
v_gene: TRBV5-1; CDR3aa: CASSLQGSNTEAFF
v_gene: TRBV7-9; CDR3aa: CASTRQPSYGYTF
v_gene: TRBV27; CDR3aa: CASSGLGTGNTEAFF
v_gene: TRBV28; CDR3aa: CASSPGPLGTEAFF
v_gene: TRBV7-2; CDR3aa: CASSRTSGSYNEQFF
v_gene: TRBV28; CDR3aa: CASSIISRGKAYEQYF
v_gene: TRBV5-1; CDR3aa: CASSPFRAGDTEAFF
v_gene: TRBV28; CDR3aa: CASSFPGFTDTQYF
v_gene: TRBV7-9; CDR3aa: CASSFQTGGAYEQYF
v_gene: TRBV10-3; CDR3aa: CAISWDGSSYEQYF
v_gene: TRBV6-6; CDR3aa: CASSYDGRKYF
v_gene: TRBV7-2; CDR3aa: CASNRGGGETQYF
v_gene: TRBV6-5; CDR3aa: CASSYSRDNYGYTF
v_gene: TRBV28; CDR3aa: CASSPFRPRYYEQYF
v_gene: TRBV13; CDR3aa: CASSLGTRVTYEQYF
v_gene: TRBV6-6; CDR3aa: CASLAGTGVGNTIYF
v_gene: TRBV7-3; CDR3aa: CASSRQENTEAFF
v_gene: TRBV6-5; CDR3aa: CASSSIAADDEQFF